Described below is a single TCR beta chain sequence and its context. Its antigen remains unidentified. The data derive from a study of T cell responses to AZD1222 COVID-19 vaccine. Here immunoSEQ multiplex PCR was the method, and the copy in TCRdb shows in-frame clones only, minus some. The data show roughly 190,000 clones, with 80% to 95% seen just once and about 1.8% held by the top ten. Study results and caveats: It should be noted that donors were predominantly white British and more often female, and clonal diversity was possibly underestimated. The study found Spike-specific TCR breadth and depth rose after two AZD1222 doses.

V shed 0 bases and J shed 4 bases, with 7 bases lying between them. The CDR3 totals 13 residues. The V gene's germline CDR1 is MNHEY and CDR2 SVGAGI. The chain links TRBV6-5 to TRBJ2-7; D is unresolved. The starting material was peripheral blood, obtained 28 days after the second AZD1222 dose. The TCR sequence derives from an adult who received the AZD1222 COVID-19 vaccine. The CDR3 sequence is CASSYSASYEQYF. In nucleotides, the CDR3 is TGTGCCAGCAGTTACTCAGCCTCATACGAGCAGTACTTC.